The 8 T cell receptor beta chains below come from one sample, sequenced in a study of blood T cell repertoires in COVID-19. Sequencing was performed with immunoSEQ multiplex PCR; in TCRdb, only in-frame clones are kept and a portion is missing. The table shows approximately 280,000 clones, with 84% occurring only once. The sample taken for sequencing was peripheral blood. The receptor source for this set is a human donor with COVID-19, enrolled during active disease. The donor label of this sample is uncertain.

This clone was picked up a small number of times. The V gene is TRBV10-3, the J gene TRBJ1-2; D remains ambiguous. The CDR3 length is 15 residues. Trimming removed 6 bases from V and 5 bases from J, with 19 bases in between. The germline V gene encodes CDR1 ENHRY and CDR2 SYGVKD. CDR3 sequence reads: CAIRRTEGEPYGYTF. CDR3 coding DNA: TGTGCCATCAGGAGGACGGAGGGAGAGCCTTATGGCTACACCTTC.

This sequence joins TRBV19 and TRBJ2-1; no clear D. Trimming removed 5 bases from V and 4 bases from J, with 12 bases in between. Germline CDR1 reads LNHDA; CDR2 reads SQIVND (reference sequence). The CDR3 length is 14 residues. The CDR3 DNA is TGTGCCAGTAGTTCCTCTTCCGTTTACAATGAGCAGTTCTTC. This translates into CASSSSSVYNEQFF.

The chain employs TRBV28 and TRBJ2-4; 7 nucleotides agree with TRBD2. Germline V CDR1 and CDR2: MDHEN, SYDVKM. Trimming removed 7 bases from V and 7 bases from J; junction bases left unmatched: 13. The CDR3 is made up of 15 amino acids. The CDR3 bases are TGTGCCAGCAAAGGCGGGAGCCCCCCGAGGAACATTCAGTACTTC. The encoded protein is CASKGGSPPRNIQYF.

The chain links TRBV29-1 to TRBJ2-7; TRBD2 matches 11 bases. The CDR3 extends over 15 amino acids. V lost 0 bases, J lost 7 bases, and 8 bases stayed unmatched. Germline assignment: CDR1 SQVTM and CDR2 ANQGSEA. CDR3 bases: TGCAGCGTTGAAGAGGTAGCGGGAGGGCCGGGGGAGCAGTACTTC. Protein: CSVEEVAGGPGEQYF.

The chain is built from TRBV9 and TRBJ2-3; a weak D match, TRBD2 (6 bases). V shed 4 bases and J shed 3 bases, with 27 bases lying between them. In germline, CDR1 is SGDLS, CDR2 YYNGEE. CDR3 length: 19 residues. CDR3 DNA sequence: TGTGCCAGCAGCCCATCTCACGGTTTTGGGGGAGGTCGTACAGATACGCAGTATTTT. Encoded protein: CASSPSHGFGGGRTDTQYF.

The CDR3 nucleotides read TGTGCCAGCAGCGTGAAATGGCAGGGGAGCTACGAGCAGTACTTC. It specifies CASSVKWQGSYEQYF. The V and J genes are TRBV9 and TRBJ2-7, with a weak D call TRBD1 (6 bases). CDR1 and CDR2 from the germline V gene are SGDLS and YYNGEE. There are 15 residues in the CDR3. V was cut by 2 bases and J by 3 bases, with 15 bases left in between.

This chain joins TRBV28 and TRBJ2-3; 13 bases fit TRBD2. The V gene end was trimmed by 6 bases and the J gene end by 1 base; junction bases not matched to a gene: 1. Germline V gene data show CDR1 as MDHEN and CDR2 as SYDVKM. The CDR3 is 15 residues long. The CDR3 sequence is CASRGLAGRTDTQYF. As DNA, the CDR3 is TGTGCCAGCAGGGGACTAGCGGGACGCACAGATACGCAGTATTTT.

This chain uses TRBV4-3 with TRBJ2-3; 11 nucleotides agree with TRBD1. CDR1 is LGHNA and CDR2 is YSLEER in the germline V gene. V dropped 3 bases and J dropped 5; count of bases not matched to a gene: 7. The CDR3 has 16 amino acids. CDR3: CASSHRTGGIRDTQYF. The DNA of the CDR3 is TGCGCCAGCAGCCACCGGACAGGGGGCATTAGAGATACGCAGTATTTT.